Shown below are 23 T cell receptor beta chains from a single sample sequenced in a study of T cell changes during pregnancy in multiple sclerosis. Clones were read by immunoSEQ multiplex PCR, and TCRdb kept only the in-frame ones, dropping some. This sample carries under 30,000 clones, about nine tenths of them seen once, and the ten largest clones take approximately 6.9%. The specimen comprised CD8+ T cells from peripheral blood mononuclear cells, sampled in the second trimester of pregnancy. Receptors were obtained from a female donor with multiple sclerosis, enrolled in a pregnancy study.

J is TRBJ2-7 and V is TRBV28; D unresolved. CDR1 MDHEN and CDR2 SYDVKM come from the germline V gene. Trimming removed 5 bases at V and 0 bases at J, with 8 bases between. The CDR3 runs to 13 residues. CDR3 in amino acids: CASSIPSSYEQYF. DNA of the CDR3: TGTGCCAGCAGTATTCCGAGCTCCTACGAGCAGTACTTC.

This chain uses TRBV19 with TRBJ2-2; TRBD1 matches at 8 bases. CDR1 is LNHDA, CDR2 SQIVND, per germline (reference sequence). V trimming: 7 bases; J trimming: 5 bases; junction bases outside the gene matches: 6. The CDR3 has 14 residues. The CDR3 DNA is TGTGCCAGTACTGACAGGGGATCGACCGGGGAGCTGTTTTTT. Amino acids: CASTDRGSTGELFF.

The chain is built from TRBV5-1 and TRBJ2-1, with 8 positions matching TRBD1. The CDR3 has 15 residues. The germline V gene has CDR1 SGHRS and CDR2 YFSETQ. The trim removed 4 bases at V and 2 bases at J, leaving 5 bases unmatched. The CDR3 sequence: CASSPGTGPYNEQFF. Here the CDR3 DNA reads TGCGCCAGCAGCCCCGGGACAGGACCCTACAATGAGCAGTTCTTC.

This clone was recorded a few times. The rearrangement uses TRBV7-9 and TRBJ1-1; TRBD1 agrees at 7 bases. The germline CDR1 and CDR2 sequences are SEHNR and FQNEAQ (reference sequence). The V segment lost 4 bases and the J segment 1 base; nucleotides outside the gene matches: 0. The CDR3 is 13 amino acids. In DNA form, the CDR3 reads TGTGCCAGCAGCTGGACAGGGAACACTGAAGCTTTCTTT. Protein product: CASSWTGNTEAFF.

The chain combines TRBV18 with TRBJ1-2; D not certain. CDR1 is KGHSH and CDR2 is LQKENI in the germline V gene. V was shortened by 0 bases and J by 3 bases, with 8 bases between the two germline ends. This CDR3 has 14 amino acids. The DNA of the CDR3 is TGTGCCAGCTCACCACCGGCGGGAGACTATGGCTACACCTTC. Its protein is CASSPPAGDYGYTF.

This clone was picked up one time. This CDR3 reads CASSQRGGGTTSEDTQYF. The CDR3, as DNA: TGCGCCAGCAGCCAAAGAGGGGGTGGCACGACCTCAGAAGATACGCAGTATTTT. This chain links TRBV4-3 with TRBJ2-3, with D perhaps TRBD1 (6 bases). Germline values: CDR1 LGHNA, CDR2 YSLEER. This CDR3 is 18 amino acids long. V lost 2 bases, J lost 5 bases, and 23 bases lay in between.

The chain recombines TRBV29-1 with TRBJ1-1, with D tentatively TRBD1 (6 bases). This CDR3 comprises 13 residues. Germline V lookup: CDR1 SQVTM, CDR2 ANQGSEA. The ends were cut back, 1 base at V and 5 bases at J, with 11 bases in the middle. DNA of the CDR3: TGCAGCGTTGAAGCCGACAGGTTGACTGAAGCTTTCTTT. This encodes CSVEADRLTEAFF.

The chain employs TRBV2 and TRBJ2-3; tentative D call: TRBD1 (6 bases). CDR1 is SNHLY, CDR2 FYNNEI, per germline. This CDR3 comprises 14 residues. V lost 1 base and J lost 6, with 11 bases in between. The DNA for the CDR3 is TGTGCCAGCAGTGAAGGGGCAGGGGTGGATACGCAGTATTTT. Translating gives CASSEGAGVDTQYF.

The chain's CDR3 is CASNLGLSNTEAFF. The DNA for the CDR3 is TGTGCCAGCAACTTGGGACTCTCGAACACTGAAGCTTTCTTT. V is TRBV7-8 and J is TRBJ1-1; D is perhaps TRBD1 (5 bases). The CDR3 covers 14 residues. Per germline, CDR1 SGHVS and CDR2 FQNEAQ. V lost 7 bases and J 1 base, leaving 13 bases between the germline ends.

V is TRBV7-9 and J is TRBJ1-5; TRBD1 matches at 11 bases. V lost 5 bases, J lost 2 bases, and 8 bases stayed unmatched. CDR1 is SEHNR, CDR2 FQNEAQ, per germline (reference sequence). This CDR3 is built from 17 residues. For the CDR3, the DNA is TGTGCCAGCAGCCAGGTGGGACAGGGGGAAGGCAATCAGCCCCAGCATTTT. Protein: CASSQVGQGEGNQPQHF.

This chain joins TRBV6-5 and TRBJ1-2; D not certain. Germline V CDR1 and CDR2: MNHEY, SVGAGI. The germline V and J ends were trimmed by 2 bases and 8 bases, with 12 bases remaining between them. The CDR3 consists of 13 residues. CDR3 coding DNA: TGTGCCAGCAGTTACGACGGGGTAAACGGCTACACCTTC. Translated, it gives CASSYDGVNGYTF.

The chain joins TRBV7-2 to TRBJ1-4; tentative D call: TRBD1 (6 bases). The CDR3 spans 14 residues. Trimming took 1 base from V and 6 from J, leaving 9 bases between them. CDR1 and CDR2 (germline): SGHTA, FQGNSA. CDR3 in DNA: TGTGCCAGCAGCTTAGTAGAGGGGGATGAAAAACTGTTTTTT. It is translated as CASSLVEGDEKLFF.

This chain links TRBV28 with TRBJ1-1; 8 bases match TRBD1. V lost 5 bases and J lost 2; bases outside the gene matches: 4. The CDR3 consists of 14 residues. Germline V gene data show CDR1 as MDHEN and CDR2 as SYDVKM. CDR3 region: CASSIAGGNTEAFF. The DNA of the CDR3 is TGTGCCAGCAGTATAGCAGGGGGCAACACTGAAGCTTTCTTT.

The chain links TRBV28 to TRBJ1-1; D is ambiguous. Trimming took off 6 bases at V and 0 bases at J, with 14 bases between the two ends. Germline CDR1 MDHEN, CDR2 SYDVKM. This CDR3 is built from 15 residues. CDR3 sequence (DNA): TGTGCCAGCAGCCGCCACGGGAATTTGAACACTGAAGCTTTCTTT. Translating it yields CASSRHGNLNTEAFF.

The chain is built from TRBV5-1 and TRBJ1-1; the D is unclear. This CDR3 region has 15 residues. Germline V lookup: CDR1 SGHRS, CDR2 YFSETQ. V gave up 5 bases and J gave up 5 bases, with 19 bases separating them. The CDR3 protein is CASRADGSGLTEAFF. The DNA of the CDR3 is TGCGCCAGCAGAGCCGACGGGTCTGGTCTTACTGAAGCTTTCTTT.

The J gene is TRBJ1-1, the V gene TRBV19; the D is unclear. V was clipped by 6 bases and J by 5 bases, with 10 bases between them. This CDR3 contains 12 residues. Germline lookup yields CDR1 LNHDA and CDR2 SQIVND (reference sequence). CDR3 protein: CASRIGGTEAFF. The CDR3 DNA is TGTGCCAGTAGGATCGGAGGGACTGAAGCTTTCTTT. Full variable domain (missing parts from reference TRBV19 and TRBJ1-1): DGGITQSPKYLFRKEGQNVTLSCEQNLNHDAMYWYRQDPGQGLRLIYYSQIVNDFQKGDIAEGYSVSREKKESFPLTVTSAQKNPTAFYLCASRIGGTEAFFGQGTRLTVV.

This clone showed up just once. The V call is TRBV2, the J call TRBJ1-5, with TRBD1 matching over 7 bases. CDR1 is SNHLY, CDR2 FYNNEI, per germline. The CDR3 loop spans 17 amino acids. Trimming cost V 6 bases and J 5 bases; bases outside gene matches: 16. The CDR3 bases are TGTGCCAGCAGCACCGGGACAGTTAACTATCTCTATCAGCCCCAGCATTTT. It encodes CASSTGTVNYLYQPQHF.

The chain employs TRBV19 and TRBJ2-7; D call uncertain. The germline V and J ends were trimmed by 5 bases and 4 bases, with 12 bases remaining between them. The CDR3 spans 13 residues. From germline, CDR1 is LNHDA and CDR2 SQIVND (reference sequence). The CDR3 sequence is CASSSFPGYEQYF. The CDR3 nucleotides read TGTGCCAGTAGTTCATTCCCAGGATACGAGCAGTACTTC.

This clone was observed once. At one of its ends the junction is not consistent with the germline gene, which may arise from a read error. The genes are TRBV6-1 and TRBJ1-1; perhaps TRBD1 as D (5 bases). This CDR3 comprises 14 residues. CDR1 MNHNS and CDR2 SASEGT come from the germline V gene. CDR3 sequence reads: CASSAGLENTEVFF. The CDR3 DNA reads as TGTGCCAGCAGTGCGGGACTCGAGAACACTGAAGTTTTCTTT.

This clone has a handful of counts. The V call is TRBV7-9, the J call TRBJ2-1; 10 positions match TRBD2. This CDR3 contains 15 residues. The germline CDR1 and CDR2 sequences are SEHNR and FQNEAQ (reference sequence). The trim removed 5 bases at V and 3 bases at J, leaving 4 bases unmatched. The CDR3 nucleotides are TGTGCCAGCAGCCAGGGACTAGCGAACTACAATGAGCAGTTCTTC. Its translation: CASSQGLANYNEQFF.

The V and J genes are TRBV5-1 and TRBJ2-1; a possible D gene is TRBD1 (6 bases). Per germline, CDR1 SGHRS and CDR2 YFSETQ. This CDR3 has 17 residues. The germline V and J ends were trimmed by 3 bases and 6 bases, with 22 bases remaining between them. The CDR3 loop is CASSSAVGGFGFNEQFF. The DNA for the CDR3 is TGCGCCAGCAGCTCTGCGGTAGGGGGTTTCGGGTTCAATGAGCAGTTCTTC.

This chain connects TRBV6-6 to TRBJ2-7; the match to TRBD1 covers 8 bases. V lost 2 bases to trimming and J lost 5 bases; unmatched junction nucleotides: 2. Germline loops: CDR1 MNHNY, CDR2 SVGAGI (reference sequence). The CDR3 loop spans 13 amino acids. This CDR3 is CASSYTTGDEQYF. In DNA form, the CDR3 reads TGTGCCAGCAGTTACACGACAGGGGACGAGCAGTACTTC.

The chain employs TRBV28 and TRBJ2-7; 11 bases line up with TRBD2. Germline V gene lookup returns CDR1 MDHEN and CDR2 SYDVKM. This CDR3 is built from 16 residues. The V segment lost 5 bases and the J segment 4 bases; nucleotides outside the gene matches: 10. This chain's CDR3 is CASSLPIAGGLYEQYF. Here the CDR3 DNA reads TGTGCCAGCAGTCTACCCATAGCGGGAGGGTTATACGAGCAGTACTTC. Looking up the rest from reference TRBV28 and TRBJ2-7 gives the full variable domain: DVKVTQSSRYLVKRTGEKVFLECVQDMDHENMFWYRQDPGLGLRLIYFSYDVKMKEKGDIPEGYSVSREKKERFSLILESASTNQTSMYLCASSLPIAGGLYEQYFGPGTRLTVT.